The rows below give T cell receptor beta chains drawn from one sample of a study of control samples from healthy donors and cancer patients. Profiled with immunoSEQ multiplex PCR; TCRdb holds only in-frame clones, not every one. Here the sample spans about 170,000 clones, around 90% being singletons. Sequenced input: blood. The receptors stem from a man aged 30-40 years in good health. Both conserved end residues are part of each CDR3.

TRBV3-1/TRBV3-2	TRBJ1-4	CASSQGGANLGEKLFF
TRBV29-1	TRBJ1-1	CSVVKTATEAFF
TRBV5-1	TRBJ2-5	CASRSDTGRGTQYF
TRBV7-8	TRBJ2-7	CASSSPGTAYEQYF
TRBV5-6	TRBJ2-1	CASSTPGLAAYNEQFF
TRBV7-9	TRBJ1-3	CASSLGFFQGAPSGNTIYF
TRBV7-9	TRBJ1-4	CASSFGTATNEKLFF
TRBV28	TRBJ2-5	CASSLIQAEKETQYF
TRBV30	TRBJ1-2	CAWSGVYGYTF
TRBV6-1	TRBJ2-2	CASSEAGAGELFF
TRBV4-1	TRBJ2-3	CASSAHQGARTDTQYF
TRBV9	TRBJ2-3	CASSVGGLARADTQYF
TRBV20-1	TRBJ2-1	CSASLGSGDQQFF
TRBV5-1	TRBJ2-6	CASSFGGGSGANVLTF
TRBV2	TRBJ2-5	CASRGTGGETQYF
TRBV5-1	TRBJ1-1	CASSLDKPNTEAFF
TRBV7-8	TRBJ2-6	CAPGGPGANVLTF
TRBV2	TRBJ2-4	CASSAMAGGVGKNIQYF
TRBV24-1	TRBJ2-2	CATSDPKVRELFF
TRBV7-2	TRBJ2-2	CASSLIATGELFF
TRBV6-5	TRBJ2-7	CASILDRGRYEQYF
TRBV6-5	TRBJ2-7	CASGSPGRAPYEQYF
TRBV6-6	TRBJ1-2	CASRGETFYGYTF
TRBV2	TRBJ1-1	CASGLDRGQAFF
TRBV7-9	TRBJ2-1	CASTPWGEQFF
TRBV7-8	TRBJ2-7	CASSLAGEQYF
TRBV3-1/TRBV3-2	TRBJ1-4	CASSGQLGSNEKLFF
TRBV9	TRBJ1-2	CASSEEDRKYTF
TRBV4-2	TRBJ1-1	CASSQDHGGRAFF
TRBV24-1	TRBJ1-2	CATSDPIYGYTF
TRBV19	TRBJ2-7	CASAPGPFTYEQYF
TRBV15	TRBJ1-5	CATSREGRGRGQPQHF
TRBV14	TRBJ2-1	CASSPRGVSSYNEQFF
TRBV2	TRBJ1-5	CASGSGSNQPQHF
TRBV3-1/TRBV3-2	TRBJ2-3	CASSQVDTQYF
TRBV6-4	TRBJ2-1	CASSELAGTYNEQFF
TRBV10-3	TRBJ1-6	CAATPGQVNSPLHF
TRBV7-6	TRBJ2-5	CASSLSSGGFQETQYF
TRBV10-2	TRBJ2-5	CASFVSGETQYF
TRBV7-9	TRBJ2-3	CASSLGRPGVRVTDTQYF
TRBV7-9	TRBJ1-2	CASSSNPGRIEHGYTF